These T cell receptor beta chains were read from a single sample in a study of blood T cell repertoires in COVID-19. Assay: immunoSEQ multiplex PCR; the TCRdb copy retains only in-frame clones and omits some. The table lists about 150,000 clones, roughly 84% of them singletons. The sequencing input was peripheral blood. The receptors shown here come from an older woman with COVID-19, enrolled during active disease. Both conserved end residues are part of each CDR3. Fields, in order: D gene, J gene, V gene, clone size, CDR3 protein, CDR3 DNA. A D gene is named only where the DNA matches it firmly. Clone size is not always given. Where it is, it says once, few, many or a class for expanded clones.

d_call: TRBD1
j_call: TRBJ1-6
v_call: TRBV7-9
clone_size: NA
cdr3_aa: CASSSRDRLNSPLHF
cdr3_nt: TGTGCCAGCAGCTCCCGGGACAGGCTCAATTCACCCCTCCACTTT

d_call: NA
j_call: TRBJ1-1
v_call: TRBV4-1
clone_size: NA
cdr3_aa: CASSQDLDGATEAFF
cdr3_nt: TGCGCCAGCAGCCAAGATCTTGATGGGGCCACTGAAGCTTTCTTT

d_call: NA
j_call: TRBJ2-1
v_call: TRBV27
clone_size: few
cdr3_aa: CASSSGHEQFF
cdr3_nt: TGTGCCAGCAGTTCTGGCCATGAGCAGTTCTTC

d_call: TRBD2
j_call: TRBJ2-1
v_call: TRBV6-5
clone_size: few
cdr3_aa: CASSLLAGGYNEQFF
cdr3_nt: TGTGCCAGCAGTTTACTAGCGGGGGGTTACAATGAGCAGTTCTTC

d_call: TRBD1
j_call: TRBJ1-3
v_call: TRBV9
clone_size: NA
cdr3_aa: CASSAQRTGVDTIYF
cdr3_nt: TGTGCCAGCAGCGCACAACGGACAGGGGTGGACACCATATATTTT

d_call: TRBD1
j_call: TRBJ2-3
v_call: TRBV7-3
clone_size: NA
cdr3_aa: CASSLTGQGWATQYF
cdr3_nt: TGTGCCAGCAGCTTAACCGGACAGGGATGGGCTACGCAGTATTTT

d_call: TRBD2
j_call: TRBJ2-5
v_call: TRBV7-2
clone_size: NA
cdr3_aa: CASSLGPAGGQETQYF
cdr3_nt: TGTGCCAGCAGCTTAGGCCCAGCGGGGGGGCAAGAGACCCAGTACTTC

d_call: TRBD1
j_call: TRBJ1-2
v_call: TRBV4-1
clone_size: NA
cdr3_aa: CASSSPGQRGYTF
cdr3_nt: TGCGCCAGCAGCTCCCCGGGACAGAGGGGCTACACCTTC

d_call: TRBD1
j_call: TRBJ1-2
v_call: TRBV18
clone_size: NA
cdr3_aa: CASSPQGAGYGYTF
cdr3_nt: TGTGCCAGCTCCCCACAGGGGGCAGGGTATGGCTACACCTTC

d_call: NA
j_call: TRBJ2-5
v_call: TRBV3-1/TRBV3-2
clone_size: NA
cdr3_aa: CASSSRGGGLQETQYF
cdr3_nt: TGTGCCAGCAGCTCAAGGGGGGGAGGGTTGCAAGAGACCCAGTACTTC

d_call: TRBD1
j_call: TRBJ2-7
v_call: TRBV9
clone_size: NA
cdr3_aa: CASSLTDRATHEQYF
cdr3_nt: TGTGCCAGCAGCCTCACGGACAGGGCAACCCACGAGCAGTACTTC